This entry lists 17 T cell receptor beta chains sequenced from one sample in a study of T cells and Merkel cell carcinoma outcomes. Some clones are missing from TCRdb's copy, which holds only in-frame ones; the method was immunoSEQ multiplex PCR. The sample lists over 500 clones, around 87% occurring once. Sequenced: tumor tissue from Merkel cell carcinoma. These receptors were taken from a human donor with Merkel cell carcinoma.

Remarks on this clone: It is likely a read error, because the conserved phenylalanine at the end of the CDR3 is missing. The chain has TRBV11-2 and TRBJ1-5; 9 nucleotides align to TRBD1. The germline V gene encodes CDR1 SGHAT and CDR2 FQNNGV. With V trimmed by 7 bases and J by 3 bases, 13 bases remained unmatched. CDR3 size: 17 residues. The CDR3: CASIPGWRDRANQPQHV. DNA of the CDR3: TGTGCCAGCATCCCAGGGTGGCGGGACAGGGCCAATCAGCCCCAGCATGTT.

This clone is labeled hyperexpanded. This specimen includes other DNA sequences encoding the same CDR3. This sequence joins TRBV19 and TRBJ1-2; the match to TRBD1 covers 7 bases. V lost 8 bases and J lost 5; bases outside the gene matches: 2. The CDR3 runs 11 residues. CDR1 LNHDA and CDR2 SQIVND come from the germline V gene (reference sequence). CDR3 sequence reads: CASRQGYGYTF. The CDR3 nucleotides read TGTGCCAGTCGACAGGGTTATGGCTACACCTTC.

This chain joins TRBV18 and TRBJ2-5; 11 nucleotides align to TRBD1. There are 15 residues in the CDR3. Germline-derived CDR1 and CDR2 are KGHSH and LQKENI. With V trimmed by 5 bases and J by 4 bases, 6 bases remained unmatched. The CDR3: CASSAGTGGSETQYF. DNA of the CDR3: TGTGCCAGCTCAGCCGGGACAGGGGGTTCAGAGACCCAGTACTTC.

CDR3 amino acids: CASRLGGARQEQYF. DNA of the CDR3: TGTGCCAGCAGGCTTGGGGGGGCGCGTCAGGAGCAGTACTTC. The V call is TRBV7-2, the J call TRBJ2-7, with D perhaps matching TRBD2 (7 bases). Between the trimmed V and J ends, which lost 6 bases and 7 bases, there was a span of 19 bases. Germline CDR1 SGHTA, CDR2 FQGNSA. The CDR3 has 14 residues.

The rearrangement joins TRBV7-8 to TRBJ2-7; the match to TRBD2 covers 8 bases. Losses at the gene ends were 1 base for V and 2 bases for J; bases not matched to a gene: 4. Germline assignment: CDR1 SGHVS and CDR2 FQNEAQ. The CDR3 runs to 15 residues. CDR3 DNA: TGTGCCAGCAGCTTAGATCCGGGGGGGACCTACGAGCAGTACTTC. This encodes CASSLDPGGTYEQYF.

This clone was counted once. V is TRBV30 and J is TRBJ1-6; perhaps TRBD1 as D (6 bases). CDR3 length equals 14 residues. Trimming left V 5 bases short and J 5 bases short, with 13 bases between. The V gene's germline CDR1 is GTSNPN and CDR2 SVGIG (reference sequence). CDR3 loop: CAWSGGQDNSPLHF. As DNA, the CDR3 is TGTGCCTGGTCCGGGGGGCAAGATAATTCACCCCTCCACTTT.

On this clone itself: A much larger clone sits a single nucleotide away, making a read error possible. This sample also contains other DNA sequences that code for the same CDR3. The rearrangement joins TRBV19 to TRBJ1-2; TRBD1 agrees at 7 bases. This CDR3 spans 11 amino acids. The germline CDR1 and CDR2 sequences are LNHDA and SQIVND (reference sequence). The CDR3 here is CASRQGYGYTF. CDR3 in DNA: TGTGCCAGTCGACAGGGTTATGGCTACACCTTT.

The gene calls are TRBV2 and TRBJ2-5; D is ambiguous. Germline lookup yields CDR1 SNHLY and CDR2 FYNNEI. V was pared by 8 bases and J by 0 bases, with 7 bases between. CDR3 length: 12 residues. The CDR3 DNA follows: TGTGCCAGCGCGGACCACCAAGAGACCCAGTACTTC. It codes for CASADHQETQYF. Full variable domain (remainder filled in from reference TRBV2 and TRBJ2-5): EPEVTQTPSHQVTQMGQEVILRCVPISNHLYFYWYRQILGQKVEFLVSFYNNEISEKSEIFDDQFSVERPDGSNFTLKIRSTKLEDSAMYFCASADHQETQYFGPGTRLLVL.

The V gene is TRBV10-2, the J gene TRBJ1-3; 7 bases match TRBD1. Germline assignment: CDR1 WSHSY and CDR2 SAAADI. V shed 7 bases and J 2 bases; nucleotides not matched to a gene: 5. The CDR3 is 14 amino acids. The CDR3 nucleotides read TGCGCCAGCAAGGACAGGTTGACTGGAAACACCATATATTTT. This codes for CASKDRLTGNTIYF.

With respect to this clone: The sample holds other DNA sequences that translate to the same CDR3. The chain is built from TRBV7-9 and TRBJ2-3; no clear D. Germline loops: CDR1 SEHNR, CDR2 FQNEAQ (reference sequence). This CDR3 is built from 12 residues. V dropped 3 bases and J dropped 1 base, with 2 bases sitting between them. DNA of the CDR3: TGTGCCAGCAGCTTCGGCACAGATACGCAGTATTTT. As protein: CASSFGTDTQYF.

This clone was detected once. The chain couples TRBV9 to TRBJ2-5, with D perhaps given as TRBD1 or TRBD2 (5 bases each). With 1 base removed from V and 5 bases from J, the gap between germline ends came to 12 bases. The CDR3 covers 14 residues. Germline V gene data show CDR1 as SGDLS and CDR2 as YYNGEE. The CDR3 sequence: CASSVMRGTETQYF. The CDR3 coding sequence is TGTGCCAGCAGCGTAATGAGGGGCACGGAGACCCAGTACTTC.

This clone appeared a few times. The rearrangement uses TRBV6-5 and TRBJ2-2; 10 bases are a match to TRBD2. J was trimmed by 6 bases and V by 0 bases; bases with no gene match: 4. The germline gives CDR1 MNHEY, CDR2 SVGAGI. The CDR3 runs 16 residues. CDR3 loop: CASSYSNLAGAGELFF. DNA of the CDR3: TGTGCCAGCAGTTACTCGAACCTAGCGGGGGCCGGGGAGCTGTTTTTT.

CDR3 loop: CASSEGPGELFF. The CDR3 DNA is TGTGCCAGCAGTGAAGGCCCCGGGGAGCTGTTTTTT. This sequence joins TRBV6-1 and TRBJ2-2, with D unclear. Germline assignment: CDR1 MNHNS and CDR2 SASEGT. The CDR3 has 12 amino acids. V shed 1 base and J shed 6 bases, with 3 bases lying between them.

The chain recombines TRBV30 with TRBJ1-1; D unclear. Trimming cost V 0 bases and J 6 bases, with 14 bases left between them. The CDR3 loop spans 14 amino acids. In germline, CDR1 is GTSNPN, CDR2 SVGIG (reference sequence). The CDR3 loop is CAWSVQNGRAEAFF. The CDR3 region has the DNA TGTGCCTGGAGTGTACAAAATGGGAGGGCTGAAGCTTTCTTT.

The J gene is TRBJ2-3, the V gene TRBV4-1; 8 nucleotides agree with TRBD1. Germline CDR1 reads MGHRA; CDR2 reads YSYEKL. The CDR3 extends over 17 amino acids. The V gene end was trimmed by 3 bases and the J gene end by 0 bases; junction bases not matched to a gene: 8. CDR3 sequence reads: CASSHGQGPTSTDTQYF. CDR3 nucleotides: TGCGCCAGCAGCCATGGACAGGGCCCAACTAGCACAGATACGCAGTATTTT.

The gene calls are TRBV10-3 and TRBJ2-5; possibly TRBD1 or TRBD2 for D (5 bases each). Trimming pared 8 bases from V and 5 bases from J, leaving 18 bases between. Germline lookup yields CDR1 ENHRY and CDR2 SYGVKD. This CDR3 is 14 amino acids long. The CDR3 spells CAIGVEGPVETQYF. The CDR3 coding sequence is TGTGCCATCGGTGTCGAGGGACCCGTGGAGACCCAGTACTTC.

J is TRBJ2-7 and V is TRBV11-2, with a tentative D call TRBD1 (6 bases). CDR3 length: 17 amino acids. With 2 bases removed from V and 4 bases from J, the gap between germline ends came to 21 bases. Per the germline V gene, CDR1 is SGHAT and CDR2 is FQNNGV. This CDR3 reads CASSLISARAGVYEQYF. In nucleotides, the CDR3 is TGTGCCAGCAGCTTAATATCGGCCAGGGCAGGGGTGTACGAGCAGTACTTC.